This T cell receptor beta chain was captured in a study of blood T cell repertoires in COVID-19. Study-wide context: Samples came from the United States, Italy and Spain, spanning acute and convalescent COVID-19. T cells, B-cell-depleted T cells, or PBMCs provided the cDNA or gDNA that served as material.

Cohorts were determined from participant-reported clinical history. This table comes from immunoSEQ multiplex PCR, and its TCRdb copy is limited to in-frame clones, with some not included. The table lists 200,000 to 250,000 clones, 88% of them singletons. The V end lost 6 bases, the J end lost 3 bases, and 11 bases lay between the germline ends. The CDR3 has 13 residues. The sequence derives from a woman aged 45-59 years with acute COVID-19. V is TRBV12-3 or TRBV12-4 and J is TRBJ1-1; a weak D match, TRBD1 (5 bases). Material: PBMCs or T cells enriched from blood (not recorded which). CDR3 nucleotides: TGTGCCAGCAGCCGACGGGGGGACACTGAAGCTTTCTTT. This codes for CASSRRGDTEAFF.